The present entry profiles one TCR beta chain with its context. Its recognized antigen is unknown. Per-base qualities were not stored, and no clone one base away is much larger. The germline V and J ends show losses of 5 bases and 1 base respectively, and no gene match explains 5 bases of the junction. The CDR3 numbers 15 residues from cysteine through phenylalanine. Kept here is only the CDR3 DNA, which spans 45 bases and is read in frame from base 1. This sample is drawn from a study of blood T cells in healthy people across ages (dated by TCRdb to 2015 to 2017). Study-level background: In model experiments, roughly one uniquely barcoded TCR beta cDNA molecule per two T cells was captured by template switching. Donors of different ages were randomly distributed across sequencing lanes to avoid experimental bias. Two additional independent replicas of 1 million unique cDNA reads from the same blood draw were analyzed for two donors (one aged 18 to 30 and one aged 80 or older). The donors were split into four age groups: young (average around 15 years), middle-aged (39), aged (roughly 60) and long-lived (approximately 80). The study measured age-related changes in TCR beta repertoire diversity using deep sequencing normalized with unique cDNA molecular identifiers.

What the work shows at the level of the full study, not this receptor alone: A strong correlation was found between observed TCR beta diversity and the percentage of naive T cells measured by flow cytometry. Donor CMV infection status was unknown, potentially confounding age-related changes in expanded clonotypes. Total diversity estimates from one million sequenced T cells were considered lower bounds and underestimates. Bulk unsorted PBMC profiling prevented conclusive comparison of naive and antigen-experienced compartments. Compared with the aged group, the long-lived group had more naive CD4+ T cells, fewer expanded clones and increased TCR diversity, suggesting age selection. As age increased, observed TCR beta diversity per million T cells dropped in a roughly linear way, and a significant reduction was already evident by age around 41.

Library construction relied on 5' RACE. The sample was run on an Illumina HiSeq 2500. A second PCR of 7 to 11 cycles was performed with a sample-barcoded 5' primer and a J-beta primer mix. A template-switch 5' adaptor carrying 12 random nucleotides introduced a unique molecular identifier onto each TCR beta cDNA molecule. At least 3 million CDR3-containing paired-end reads were obtained from each sample. The Mint cDNA synthesis kit, primed by a TRBC-specific oligonucleotide, was used to synthesize first-strand cDNA from all RNA. All cDNA was treated with uracil-DNA glycosylase and then went through a first 18-cycle PCR with the universal primers M1SS and BC2_uni_R. In the original analysis: For normalization, 1 million high-quality reads were randomly selected from each sample, with every read carrying a distinct molecular identifier. Instead of being binned into consensus sequences, reads with shared molecular identifiers were discarded. MiTCR, with a Q25 quality threshold and the strictest error-elimination algorithm, was used for CDR3 identification, clonotype clustering and error correction. A nonparametric unseen species model using Euler transformation provided a lower-bound estimate of total TCR beta diversity. In TCRdb, the public reads were trimmed at Q25 with fastp and aligned with MiXCR, with productive beta chains retained. Here each entry gathers all rows of one CDR3 protein and keeps the most common genes and DNA. The V and J calls and clone size are TCRdb's, not the authors'. The sample table contains more than 1,400,000 distinct CDR3 sequences; only one count was recorded for approximately 40% of them. Around 8% of the sample is in the top ten clones.

The roughly 39 donors, aged about 6 to 100 years, were systemically healthy Caucasian individuals from Russia. Approximately 9.7 milliliters of peripheral blood were drawn from each donor into EDTA-treated Vacutainer tubes. PBMCs were isolated by Ficoll-Paque density-gradient centrifugation, with at least 6 million obtained per sample. Total RNA, at least 6 micrograms per sample, was extracted from PBMCs with Trizol reagent. For every donor, flow cytometry on a PBMC aliquot measured the percentage of naive CD45RAhigh/CD27high T cells. Rearrangement joined TRBV12-3 or TRBV12-4 to TRBJ1-1; TRBD1 aligns with 9 central bases. The receptor was isolated from a woman aged 18 to 35 in good health. The sequenced sample was blood. The CDR3 protein is CASSPRQGGNTEAFF. The sequenced DNA is TGTGCCAGCAGTCCTAGACAGGGGGGGAACACTGAAGCTTTCTTT.